These 14 T cell receptor beta chains were all obtained from the same sample, sequenced in a study of blood T cell repertoires in COVID-19. Sequencing was performed with immunoSEQ multiplex PCR; in TCRdb, only in-frame clones are kept and a portion is missing. The profile shows 70,000 to 100,000 clones, around 90% of them singletons. Sequencing was performed on peripheral blood. These receptors came from a man aged 45-60 years with COVID-19, enrolled during active disease.

Details on this clone: At one boundary the junction diverges from the germline segment, which might be a read error. V and J are TRBV24-1 and TRBJ2-5, with D tentatively TRBD2 (5 bases). Germline-derived CDR1 and CDR2 are KGHDR and SFDVKD. CDR3 length: 14 amino acids. CDR3 DNA sequence: TGTGCCACCAGTGAAAGTGGACTGGGAGAGAGCCAGTACTTC. This translates into CATSESGLGESQYF.

The chain recombines TRBV28 with TRBJ1-2; D not certain. Trimming left V 7 bases short and J 8 bases short, with 20 bases between. The CDR3 runs 14 residues. In germline, CDR1 is MDHEN, CDR2 SYDVKM. Here the CDR3 DNA reads TGTGCCAGCACCCTCGACAATTCCTCCAGGGGCTACACCTTC. This codes for CASTLDNSSRGYTF.

This chain joins TRBV7-2 and TRBJ1-3, with 9 bases lining up with TRBD1. V shed 1 base, J shed 7 bases, and the junction held 5 bases outside the gene matches. The V gene's germline CDR1 is SGHTA and CDR2 FQGNSA. The CDR3 extends over 15 amino acids. In nucleotides, the CDR3 is TGTGCCAGCAGCTTAGTGTTTGGGACAGGGAACACCATATATTTT. It specifies CASSLVFGTGNTIYF.

The chain is built from TRBV7-8 and TRBJ1-2, with D possibly being TRBD1 (5 bases). This CDR3 spans 15 amino acids. V lost 5 bases to trimming and J lost 5 bases, with 18 bases between them. Germline loops: CDR1 SGHVS, CDR2 FQNEAQ. As DNA, the CDR3 is TGTGCCAGCAGCCCGATGGGGGGGATGGGGTATGGCTACACCTTC. It translates to CASSPMGGMGYGYTF.

The chain uses TRBV30 and TRBJ1-1; no definite D call. The CDR3 has 15 residues. V was cut by 0 bases and J by 0 bases, with 11 bases left in between. Germline CDR1 and CDR2: GTSNPN and SVGIG (reference sequence). The CDR3 nucleotides read TGTGCCTGGAGTGTACGCAGTCTGATGAACACTGAAGCTTTCTTT. Its protein product is CAWSVRSLMNTEAFF.

The chain has TRBV21-1 and TRBJ2-1; TRBD2 reflects the table's D call only, with no check against the DNA. TRBV21-1 is shown as a pseudogene. The CDR3 consists of 10 residues. CDR3 in amino acids: CASKADEQFF. The CDR3 DNA reads as TGTGCCAGCAAAGCCGATGAGCAGTTCTTC.

V is TRBV29-1 and J is TRBJ1-1; no clear D. The CDR3 spans 12 residues. V lost 3 bases to trimming and J lost 2 bases, with 7 bases between them. Germline V lookup: CDR1 SQVTM, CDR2 ANQGSEA. As DNA, the CDR3 is TGCAGCGTTGAGGGAGTTAACACTGAAGCTTTCTTT. It encodes CSVEGVNTEAFF.

The gene calls are TRBV28 and TRBJ2-4; 8 nucleotides align to TRBD1. Germline V lookup: CDR1 MDHEN, CDR2 SYDVKM. This CDR3 spans 13 amino acids. The trim removed 5 bases at V and 5 bases at J, leaving 2 bases unmatched. The CDR3 reads CASSRQGQNIQYF. The CDR3 DNA is TGTGCCAGCAGTCGACAGGGGCAAAACATTCAGTACTTC.

This clone was recorded a few times. The genes are TRBV6-1 and TRBJ1-2; D may be TRBD1 (6 bases). The V gene's germline CDR1 is MNHNS and CDR2 SASEGT. This CDR3 region has 15 residues. V was trimmed by 2 bases and J by 2 bases, leaving 12 bases between them. Here the CDR3 DNA reads TGTGCCAGCAGTGAAAGGGGGGGTCACAACTATGGCTACACCTTC. Translating it yields CASSERGGHNYGYTF.

This clone has just one count. The chain recombines TRBV7-2 with TRBJ2-3; 10 nucleotides agree with TRBD2. CDR1 SGHTA and CDR2 FQGNSA come from the germline V gene. The J segment lost 4 bases and the V segment lost 4 bases, leaving 2 bases of the junction unmatched. This CDR3 has 14 amino acids. CDR3 in amino acids: CASSYSGGSDTQYF. In DNA, the CDR3 is TGTGCCAGCAGCTATAGCGGGGGGTCAGATACGCAGTATTTT.

The V gene is TRBV4-1, the J gene TRBJ2-2; 16 bases align to TRBD2. The CDR3 runs to 22 residues. The J segment lost 1 base and the V segment lost 2 bases, leaving 13 bases of the junction unmatched. Germline V CDR1 and CDR2: MGHRA, YSYEKL. CDR3 sequence: CASSQRGLAGGPSSKNTGELFF. The CDR3 bases are TGCGCCAGCAGCCAACGGGGACTAGCGGGGGGGCCCTCATCTAAGAACACCGGGGAGCTGTTTTTT.

The chain has TRBV28 and TRBJ1-5; a possible D gene is TRBD1 (5 bases). Trimming took 3 bases from V and 4 from J, leaving 13 bases between them. This CDR3 spans 15 amino acids. CDR1 is MDHEN, CDR2 SYDVKM, per germline. The CDR3: CASSFQQGGNQPQHF. The CDR3 nucleotides are TGTGCCAGCAGTTTCCAGCAGGGAGGAAATCAGCCCCAGCATTTT.

This CDR3 is CATSDRKPGQGAGYTF. The CDR3 DNA reads as TGTGCCACCAGTGATCGCAAACCGGGACAGGGGGCGGGCTACACCTTC. This rearrangement joins TRBV24-1 to TRBJ1-2; 12 bases fit TRBD1. The ends lost 3 bases at V and 8 bases at J; junction bases unmatched: 9. The length of the CDR3 is 16 residues. Germline lookup yields CDR1 KGHDR and CDR2 SFDVKD.

This rearrangement joins TRBV2 to TRBJ2-3, with TRBD2 matching over 10 bases. The J segment lost 3 bases and the V segment lost 7 bases, leaving 4 bases of the junction unmatched. This CDR3 is built from 14 residues. CDR1 SNHLY and CDR2 FYNNEI come from the germline V gene. This CDR3 reads CASNLAGVTDTQYF. The CDR3 DNA reads as TGTGCCAGCAACCTAGCGGGGGTTACAGATACGCAGTATTTT.